A selection of T cell receptor beta chains follows, all from one sample in a study of blood T cell repertoires in COVID-19. Using immunoSEQ multiplex PCR, the repertoire was profiled, and TCRdb retains in-frame clones only, with some absent. The sample has 99,000 or so clones, over 75% seen once. The sequenced material came from peripheral blood. These receptors were obtained from a man aged 45-65 years with acute or convalescent COVID-19. CDR3s include the opening cysteine and the closing phenylalanine or tryptophan. A D gene is named only where the DNA matches it firmly. Rows give clone size only sometimes, using once, few, many, or a class for an expanded clone.

d_call	v_call	j_call	clone_size	cdr3_aa	cdr3_nt
TRBD2	TRBV13	TRBJ2-1	.	CASSLGSGLLYNEQFF	TGTGCCAGCAGCTTAGGCTCGGGACTACTTTACAATGAGCAGTTCTTC
.	TRBV18	TRBJ1-4	.	CASSPAGLDNEKLFF	TGTGCCAGCTCTCCTGCGGGGCTGGATAATGAAAAACTGTTTTTT
TRBD2	TRBV28	TRBJ2-7	few	CASSPGLARPYEQYF	TGTGCCAGCAGTCCAGGACTAGCGAGGCCCTACGAGCAGTACTTC
TRBD1	TRBV28	TRBJ1-1	once	CASSLAGTENTEAFF	TGTGCCAGCAGTTTAGCCGGGACAGAAAACACTGAAGCTTTCTTT
TRBD1	TRBV5-6	TRBJ2-5	.	CASSFDRVEKTQYF	TGTGCCAGCAGCTTTGACAGGGTCGAAAAGACCCAGTACTTC
.	TRBV6-5	TRBJ1-5	.	CASSYSRSSGNQPQHF	TGTGCCAGCAGTTACTCGAGGAGCAGCGGGAATCAGCCCCAGCATTTT
.	TRBV7-9	TRBJ2-1	.	CASSLQGNEQFF	TGTGCCAGCAGCTTACAGGGCAATGAGCAGTTCTTC
.	TRBV3-1/TRBV3-2	TRBJ1-5	few	CASSQGRTAAGMPQHF	TGTGCCAGCAGCCAAGGACGGACTGCTGCGGGAATGCCCCAGCATTTT
TRBD1	TRBV9	TRBJ1-5	.	CASSVGQSYQPQHF	TGTGCCAGCAGCGTGGGACAGTCCTATCAGCCCCAGCATTTT
.	TRBV5-1	TRBJ2-2	.	CASSPGTENTGELFF	TGCGCCAGCAGCCCCGGGACTGAGAACACCGGGGAGCTGTTTTTT
.	TRBV6-5	TRBJ1-2	.	CASSFGGQDYTF	TGTGCCAGCAGTTTCGGAGGGCAAGACTACACCTTC
TRBD1	TRBV3-1/TRBV3-2	TRBJ1-6	.	CASSQVLGQGYSPLHF	TGTGCCAGCAGCCAAGTTCTAGGACAGGGTTATTCACCCCTCCACTTT
TRBD2	TRBV19	TRBJ2-7	.	CASSMVASGSYEQYF	TGTGCCAGTAGTATGGTAGCTAGCGGGAGCTACGAGCAGTACTTC
TRBD2	TRBV2	TRBJ2-7	.	CASSEVLKIAGEQYF	TGTGCCAGCAGTGAAGTCTTGAAAATAGCGGGCGAGCAGTACTTC
.	TRBV2	TRBJ2-6	.	CASSSYSGANVLTF	TGTGCCAGCAGCTCCTACTCTGGGGCCAACGTCCTGACTTTC
TRBD1	TRBV3-1/TRBV3-2	TRBJ2-5	.	CASSQAGTGLESETQYF	TGTGCCAGCAGCCAAGCAGGGACAGGGTTGGAGTCAGAGACCCAGTACTTC